Below, 21 T cell receptor beta chains from the same sample are listed, as sequenced in a study of Graves' ophthalmopathy and Graves' hyperthyroidism. The authors amplified TCR beta CDR3 regions from RNA transcripts. Second-round multiplex PCR came after first-round RT-PCR with HTBI primers. TCRdb used MiXCR to reprocess the multiplex PCR reads, holding one entry per CDR3 protein. The table records some 400,000 distinct CDR3 sequences, approximately 20% of them present only once. The specimen was peripheral blood. These receptors all come from a woman younger than 35 with Graves' ophthalmopathy.

This clonotype has more than one count but fewer than ten. The gene calls are TRBV6-5 and TRBJ1-1; TRBD1 matches 8 bases. V shed 4 bases and J 9 bases; nucleotides not matched to a gene: 7. This CDR3 has 13 amino acids. Looked up from germline, CDR1 is MNHEY and CDR2 is SVGAGI. CDR3 nucleotides: TGTGCCAGCAGTTTCTCGGACAGGGCTCAAGCTTTCTTT. Translated: CASSFSDRAQAFF.

This clonotype was picked up many times. The rearrangement joins TRBV4-3 to TRBJ1-2; 7 bases fit TRBD1. From germline, CDR1 is LGHNA and CDR2 YSLEER. The CDR3 spans 15 residues. V trimming: 1 base; J trimming: 7 bases; junction bases outside the gene matches: 9. The CDR3 sequence is CASSQGARGRGGYTF. CDR3 in DNA: TGCGCCAGCAGCCAAGGAGCTAGGGGGCGGGGTGGCTACACCTTC.

This clonotype was counted ten times or more. The rearrangement links TRBV12-3 or TRBV12-4 to TRBJ2-5, with TRBD2 as a possible D gene (6 bases). Trimming removed 3 bases from V and 5 bases from J, with 16 bases in between. The CDR3 runs 15 residues. This chain's CDR3 is CASSFSREYRETQYF. The DNA of the CDR3 is TGTGCCAGCAGTTTCTCTCGGGAGTATAGGGAGACCCAGTACTTC.

This clonotype showed up many times. The chain joins TRBV6-1 to TRBJ2-5; 7 bases agree with TRBD1. This CDR3 has 15 residues. V gave up 6 bases and J gave up 3 bases; unmatched junction bases: 10. Germline V gene data show CDR1 as MNHNS and CDR2 as SASEGT. The CDR3 DNA sequence: TGTGCCAGCAGCCGAGATCGGGACAGTGAAGAGACCCAGTACTTC. This gives the protein CASSRDRDSEETQYF.

There are many counts of this clonotype. The chain carries TRBV12-3 or TRBV12-4 and TRBJ1-1; the D gene is possibly TRBD1 (5 bases). Deletions cut 5 bases from V and 6 bases from J, with 13 bases between. The CDR3 is made up of 13 amino acids. In DNA form, the CDR3 reads TGTGCCAGCAGTCCAGACGGGGACGCTGAAGCTTTCTTT. Residues: CASSPDGDAEAFF.

The V gene is TRBV10-3, the J gene TRBJ2-2, with no clear D. CDR1 ENHRY and CDR2 SYGVKD come from the germline V gene. V shed 8 bases and J shed 1 base, with 11 bases lying between them. The CDR3 spans 14 residues. The CDR3 sequence: CAICVPGNTGELFF. CDR3 nucleotides: TGTGCCATCTGCGTCCCAGGGAACACCGGGGAGCTGTTTTTT.

This clonotype was seen many times. The V and J genes are TRBV24-1 and TRBJ2-2; 8 bases are a match to TRBD1. Germline trimming cut 12 bases from V and 7 bases from J; bases unmatched to any gene: 12. CDR1 and CDR2 from the germline V gene are KGHDR and SFDVKD. The CDR3 is made up of 14 amino acids. The CDR3 DNA sequence: TGTGCCGCGCGCGAGGACAGGGCGGACGGGGAGCTGTTTTTT. As protein: CAAREDRADGELFF.

This clonotype was seen many times. V and J are TRBV20-1 and TRBJ1-1; D perhaps matches TRBD1 (5 bases). V shed 5 bases and J shed 0 bases, with 10 bases lying between them. This CDR3 is built from 13 residues. The germline V gene encodes CDR1 DFQATT and CDR2 SNEGSKA (reference sequence). CDR3: CSAPGPMNTEAFF. CDR3 sequence (DNA): TGCAGTGCTCCGGGGCCGATGAACACTGAAGCTTTCTTT.

This clonotype was seen a few times. V gene TRBV12-3 or TRBV12-4 combines with J gene TRBJ1-1; D unclear. There are 13 residues in the CDR3. The germline V and J ends were trimmed by 5 bases and 4 bases, with 11 bases remaining between them. The CDR3 here is CASSPRRLTEAFF. CDR3 bases: TGTGCCAGCAGTCCTCGACGGCTCACTGAAGCTTTCTTT.

This clonotype was detected ten times or more. This sequence joins TRBV19 and TRBJ2-7; maybe TRBD2 (6 bases). The germline V gene has CDR1 LNHDA and CDR2 SQIVND (reference sequence). Trimming removed 5 bases from V and 5 bases from J, with 13 bases in between. The CDR3 runs to 13 residues. The CDR3 loop reads CASSRREFDEQYF. The CDR3 DNA follows: TGTGCCAGTAGTCGTCGGGAGTTCGACGAGCAGTACTTC.

This clonotype was detected ten times or more. The chain combines TRBV4-2 with TRBJ1-1; D unresolved. Trimming shortened V by 1 base and J by 0 bases, and 9 bases separated the two germline ends. The CDR3 is made up of 15 amino acids. CDR1 and CDR2 from the germline V gene are LGHNA and YNFKEQ. The CDR3 bases are TGTGCCAGCAGCCAAGGGAAGGGAATGAACACTGAAGCTTTCTTT. Protein product: CASSQGKGMNTEAFF.

This clonotype was counted at least ten times. A junction end diverges from the germline sequence, so it may reflect a read error. V is TRBV28 and J is TRBJ1-1, with 7 bases that match TRBD1. The germline V gene has CDR1 MDHEN and CDR2 SYDVKM. This CDR3 has 13 residues. CDR3 amino acids: CASSYRGRTKAFF. The CDR3, as DNA: TGTGCCAGCAGTTACAGGGGACGCACTAAAGCTTTCTTT.

This clonotype was observed many times. The rearrangement joins TRBV27 to TRBJ2-2, with D hard to call. CDR3 length: 13 amino acids. The germline V gene has CDR1 MNHEY and CDR2 SMNVEV (reference sequence). V was trimmed by 0 bases and J by 3 bases, leaving 2 bases between them. The CDR3 DNA reads as TGTGCCAGCAGTTTATCTCACACCGGGGAGCTGTTTTTT. Translating it yields CASSLSHTGELFF.

The V gene is TRBV11-2, the J gene TRBJ2-2; possible D gene TRBD1, 6 bases. With 3 bases removed from V and 7 bases from J, the gap between germline ends came to 21 bases. Germline V gene data show CDR1 as SGHAT and CDR2 as FQNNGV. The length of the CDR3 is 17 residues. In DNA form, the CDR3 reads TGTGCCAGCAGCTTCATCGACCTCACAGGGAAGGGCGGGGAGCTGTTTTTT. Protein sequence: CASSFIDLTGKGGELFF.

This clonotype was detected many times. The V gene is TRBV11-1, the J gene TRBJ2-7; 8 positions match TRBD2. Trimming at V came to 0 bases and at J to 3 bases, leaving 7 bases not matched to a gene. From germline, CDR1 is SGHAT and CDR2 FQDESV (reference sequence). This CDR3 comprises 16 residues. The CDR3 sequence: CASSLAISGRGYEQYF. Written as DNA, the CDR3 is TGTGCCAGCAGCTTAGCGATAAGCGGGAGAGGCTACGAGCAGTACTTC. Full variable domain (missing parts from reference TRBV11-1 and TRBJ2-7): EAEVAQSPRYKITEKSQAVAFWCDPISGHATLYWYRQILGQGPELLVQFQDESVVDDSQLPKDRFSAERLKGVDSTLKIQPAELGDSAMYLCASSLAISGRGYEQYFGPGTRLTVT.

Ten or more counts support this clonotype. The chain employs TRBV7-2 and TRBJ2-7, with TRBD1 matching 8 bases. The CDR3 runs 14 residues. The ends lost 4 bases at V and 0 bases at J; junction bases unmatched: 2. Germline CDR1 reads SGHTA; CDR2 reads FQGNSA. The CDR3 DNA follows: TGTGCCAGCAGCTGGGACAGGAGCTCCTACGAGCAGTACTTC. This translates into CASSWDRSSYEQYF.

In this sample, this clonotype turned up many times. Being one base from a much bigger clone, this may be a read error. The chain links TRBV6-2 or TRBV6-3 to TRBJ1-6; D is unresolved. The CDR3 extends over 16 amino acids. Germline assignment: CDR1 MNHEY and CDR2 SVGEGT. CDR3 region: CASTLDRSSYNSPLRF. The CDR3 DNA reads as TGTGCCAGCACCTTAGACCGAAGCTCCTATAATTCACCCCTCCGCTTT.

This clonotype showed up many times. The V call is TRBV20-1, the J call TRBJ2-3; 9 positions match TRBD1. Germline CDR1 reads DFQATT; CDR2 reads SNEGSKA (reference sequence). V dropped 4 bases and J dropped 1; count of bases not matched to a gene: 6. The CDR3 sequence is 15 residues long. CDR3 sequence: CSANLRDRGTDTQYF. CDR3 nucleotide sequence: TGCAGTGCTAACCTCCGGGACAGGGGCACAGATACGCAGTATTTT.

This clonotype was seen many times. Here the CDR3 reads CASSLGSGASTEAFF. The CDR3 region has the DNA TGCGCCAGCAGCTTGGGGTCCGGGGCGAGCACTGAAGCTTTCTTT. V usage is TRBV5-1 and J usage is TRBJ1-1; D perhaps matches TRBD1 (5 bases). The CDR3 covers 15 residues. V lost 0 bases, J lost 4 bases, and 13 bases lay in between. The germline gives CDR1 SGHRS, CDR2 YFSETQ.

The rearrangement links TRBV7-8 to TRBJ1-2; TRBD1 agrees at 8 bases. Germline trimming cut 6 bases from V and 8 bases from J; bases unmatched to any gene: 8. The CDR3 spans 13 residues. Germline V gives CDR1 SGHVS, CDR2 FQNEAQ. The CDR3 region has the DNA TGTGCCAGCAGTACCGGGACAGGCGAAGGCTACACCTTC. Translation: CASSTGTGEGYTF.

The rearrangement links TRBV10-3 to TRBJ2-2, with D perhaps matching TRBD2 (5 bases). The V and J ends lost 4 bases and 3 bases respectively, with 9 bases between them. The CDR3 extends over 14 amino acids. Germline-derived CDR1 and CDR2 are ENHRY and SYGVKD. The CDR3 region is CAISGAEDTGELFF. The CDR3 nucleotides are TGTGCCATCAGTGGTGCGGAGGACACCGGGGAGCTGTTTTTT.